This passage covers 27 T cell receptor beta chains from one sample sequenced in a study of T cell responses to AZD1222 COVID-19 vaccine. Some clones are missing from TCRdb's copy, which holds only in-frame ones; the method was immunoSEQ multiplex PCR. The profile shows around 100,000 clones, roughly 91% of them singletons. Here the sequenced sample was peripheral blood, taken on day 0 of AZD1222 vaccination. These receptors all come from an adult in good health.

The chain uses TRBV6-1 and TRBJ1-4, with D maybe TRBD1 (6 bases). V lost 3 bases to trimming and J lost 5 bases, with 13 bases between them. Per the germline V gene, CDR1 is MNHNS and CDR2 is SASEGT. This CDR3 comprises 15 residues. CDR3 bases: TGTGCCAGCAGTGATTTCGGGGGCACAAATGAAAAACTGTTTTTT. Its protein is CASSDFGGTNEKLFF.

V gene TRBV5-4 combines with J gene TRBJ2-1, with 15 bases lining up with TRBD2. V gave up 5 bases and J gave up 1 base; unmatched junction bases: 7. Looked up from germline, CDR1 is SGHNT and CDR2 is YYREEE (reference sequence). The CDR3 totals 18 residues. The CDR3: CASRRTSGRAGSYNEQFF. In DNA form, the CDR3 reads TGTGCCAGCAGGAGGACTAGCGGGAGGGCCGGGTCCTACAATGAGCAGTTCTTC.

The chain is built from TRBV19 and TRBJ2-1, with D maybe TRBD1 (5 bases). Per the germline V gene, CDR1 is LNHDA and CDR2 is SQIVND (reference sequence). The CDR3 sequence is 12 residues long. V lost 1 base and J 8 bases, leaving 6 bases between the germline ends. The CDR3 DNA reads TGTGCCAGTAGTATAGTAGGGGATGAGCAGTTCTTC. Protein sequence: CASSIVGDEQFF.

The chain employs TRBV5-4 and TRBJ1-6, with TRBD1 identical over 9 bases. Germline trimming cut 5 bases from V and 6 bases from J; bases unmatched to any gene: 3. Germline loops: CDR1 SGHNT, CDR2 YYREEE (reference sequence). This CDR3 has 14 residues. The CDR3 DNA reads as TGTGCCAGCAGGCGGACAGGGGTTAATTCACCCCTCCACTTT. Translation: CASRRTGVNSPLHF.

The chain uses TRBV25-1 and TRBJ1-6; D unresolved. V dropped 6 bases and J dropped 7 bases, with 19 bases sitting between them. The length of the CDR3 is 16 residues. Per germline, CDR1 MGHDK and CDR2 SYGVNS. The CDR3 spells CASRQSASYINSPLHF. CDR3 coding DNA: TGTGCCAGCAGACAATCCGCGTCCTATATCAATTCACCCCTCCACTTT.

The chain combines TRBV9 with TRBJ1-3, with D unresolved. Looked up from germline, CDR1 is SGDLS and CDR2 is YYNGEE. The V and J ends lost 0 bases and 2 bases respectively, with 9 bases between them. The CDR3 has 15 residues. The DNA for the CDR3 is TGTGCCAGCAGCGTAGCACAGCATACTGGAAACACCATATATTTT. Translation: CASSVAQHTGNTIYF.

J is TRBJ1-6 and V is TRBV3-1 (or the pseudogene TRBV3-2); D gene uncertain. This CDR3 spans 16 amino acids. The V end was cut by 4 bases, the J end by 12 bases, with 22 bases between. Per the germline V gene, CDR1 is LGHDT and CDR2 is YNNKEL (reference sequence). CDR3 sequence: CASSPASGLGYRPLHF. Written as DNA, the CDR3 is TGTGCCAGCAGCCCCGCGTCCGGGCTCGGTTATAGACCCCTCCACTTT.

This clone was seen just once. This chain connects TRBV6-1 to TRBJ1-2, with D possibly being TRBD1 (6 bases). V was clipped by 2 bases and J by 4 bases, with 11 bases between them. This CDR3 comprises 14 residues. The germline V gene has CDR1 MNHNS and CDR2 SASEGT. This CDR3 is CASSEWGALYGYTF. The CDR3 nucleotides are TGTGCCAGCAGTGAATGGGGGGCCCTCTATGGCTACACCTTC.

The J gene is TRBJ1-2, the V gene TRBV28; TRBD1 is a possible D gene (6 bases). CDR1 is MDHEN and CDR2 is SYDVKM in the germline V gene. This CDR3 is built from 14 residues. V was pared by 3 bases and J by 7 bases, with 15 bases between. DNA for the CDR3: TGTGCCAGCAGTTTTTCGGGGGGCGCATCTGGCTACACCTTC. Translating gives CASSFSGGASGYTF.

J is TRBJ1-1 and V is TRBV6-5, with D possibly being TRBD1 (6 bases). The CDR3 runs to 15 residues. Germline CDR1 and CDR2: MNHEY and SVGAGI. Trimming took off 2 bases at V and 1 base at J, with 11 bases between the two ends. The CDR3 bases are TGTGCCAGCAGTTACGACAGGATACCGAACACTGAAGCTTTCTTT. Its translation: CASSYDRIPNTEAFF.

The chain is built from TRBV18 and TRBJ2-2; D ambiguous. The CDR3 runs 17 residues. V lost 3 bases, J lost 4 bases, and 18 bases lay in between. CDR1 and CDR2 from the germline V gene are KGHSH and LQKENI. In DNA form, the CDR3 reads TGTGCCAGCTCACCTTCGACACGGCTTTTTAGCACCGGGGAGCTGTTTTTT. It encodes CASSPSTRLFSTGELFF.

The V call is TRBV19, the J call TRBJ2-1, with 7 bases fitting TRBD1. Germline values: CDR1 LNHDA, CDR2 SQIVND (reference sequence). V shed 2 bases, J shed 3 bases, and the junction held 7 bases outside the gene matches. The CDR3 is 16 amino acids. The DNA for the CDR3 is TGTGCCAGTAGTATAAGTACGGGACAGAACTACAATGAGCAGTTCTTC. It codes for CASSISTGQNYNEQFF.

The gene calls are TRBV27 and TRBJ1-5; D perhaps matches TRBD1 (5 bases). The V and J ends lost 0 bases and 6 bases respectively, with 9 bases between them. The length of the CDR3 is 14 residues. Germline CDR1 and CDR2: MNHEY and SMNVEV (reference sequence). The DNA for the CDR3 is TGTGCCAGCAGTTTATCGATTGGGGGTCAGCCCCAGCATTTT. Its translation: CASSLSIGGQPQHF.

The J gene is TRBJ2-5, the V gene TRBV11-3, with 10 bases aligning to TRBD1. Germline CDR1 and CDR2: SGHNT and YENEEA. CDR3 size: 15 residues. The V segment lost 5 bases and the J segment 2 bases; nucleotides outside the gene matches: 5. The chain's CDR3 is CASSRGTGAQETQYF. CDR3 sequence (DNA): TGTGCCAGCAGCCGTGGGACAGGGGCACAAGAGACCCAGTACTTC.

The DNA for the CDR3 is TGTGCCAGCACTGGGAGCAGCAATCAGCCCCAGCATTTT. Amino acids: CASTGSSNQPQHF. The chain is built from TRBV6-5 and TRBJ1-5; D is uncertain. Deletions cut 7 bases from V and 1 base from J, with 8 bases between. This CDR3 comprises 13 residues. Germline-derived CDR1 and CDR2 are MNHEY and SVGAGI.

The chain uses TRBV6-5 and TRBJ1-2, with D unresolved. Germline assignment: CDR1 MNHEY and CDR2 SVGAGI. Trimming left V 5 bases short and J 5 bases short, with 9 bases between. There are 12 residues in the CDR3. Written as DNA, the CDR3 is TGTGCCAGCAGTCCCAATGTGTATGGCTACACCTTC. Translation: CASSPNVYGYTF.

This chain joins TRBV7-9 and TRBJ2-5; 15 bases line up with TRBD2. There are 17 residues in the CDR3. Germline CDR1 SEHNR, CDR2 FQNEAQ (reference sequence). V lost 5 bases, J lost 4 bases, and 8 bases stayed unmatched. The CDR3 nucleotides read TGTGCCAGCAGCGGTCGGACTAGCGGGAGGGCGGGAGAGACCCAGTACTTC. Protein: CASSGRTSGRAGETQYF.

This chain uses TRBV5-8 with TRBJ1-6; 7 bases map to TRBD1. The CDR3 loop spans 13 amino acids. CDR1 and CDR2 (germline): SGHTS, YDEGEE. J gave up 8 bases and V 2 bases, and 1 base lay outside the gene matches. The CDR3, as DNA: TGTGCCAGCAGCTTCGACAGGGATTCACCCCTCCACTTT. Translating it yields CASSFDRDSPLHF.

V gene TRBV28 combines with J gene TRBJ2-7, with TRBD2 matching 16 bases. With 3 bases clipped from V and 4 bases from J, the junction kept 12 bases outside the gene matches. Germline V CDR1 and CDR2: MDHEN, SYDVKM. CDR3 length: 19 amino acids. The CDR3 spells CASSFLGTSGRAPPYEQYF. The CDR3 DNA is TGTGCCAGCAGTTTTCTAGGGACTAGCGGGAGGGCCCCGCCGTACGAGCAGTACTTC.

In nucleotides, the CDR3 is TGTGCCAGCAGTGAAAGGCAGGTACCATCCTACGAGCAGTACTTC. Its translation is CASSERQVPSYEQYF. The genes are TRBV2 and TRBJ2-7; no clear D gene. Deletions cut 2 bases from V and 1 base from J, with 12 bases between. Germline CDR1 and CDR2: SNHLY and FYNNEI. The CDR3 is 15 amino acids.

V is TRBV15 and J is TRBJ2-1; 7 bases fit TRBD1. Trimming took 7 bases from V and 4 from J; bases not matched to a gene: 10. The CDR3 spans 15 residues. Germline CDR1 is LNHNV and CDR2 is YYDKDF (reference sequence). The CDR3 loop is CATTGTGQLYNEQFF. The CDR3 DNA is TGTGCCACCACAGGGACGGGACAGCTATACAATGAGCAGTTCTTC.

This chain uses TRBV4-2 with TRBJ2-1; D is ambiguous. Germline V CDR1 and CDR2: LGHNA, YNFKEQ. V lost 0 bases and J lost 4, with 1 base in between. This CDR3 has 12 amino acids. In DNA, the CDR3 is TGTGCCAGCAGCCAAGATTACAATGAGCAGTTCTTC. It specifies CASSQDYNEQFF.

V is TRBV28 and J is TRBJ2-3; 13 nucleotides agree with TRBD2. Germline loops: CDR1 MDHEN, CDR2 SYDVKM. V was pared by 6 bases and J by 2 bases, with 5 bases of the junction left unmatched. CDR3 length equals 16 residues. This CDR3 is CASSRTSGGSTDTQYF. The CDR3 coding sequence is TGTGCCAGCAGCCGGACTAGCGGGGGATCCACAGATACGCAGTATTTT.

This clone was seen a single time. A junction boundary mismatches the germline segment, possibly from a read error. This chain joins TRBV25-1 and TRBJ2-7; 8 bases map to TRBD1. Germline V gene data show CDR1 as MGHDK and CDR2 as SYGVNS. This CDR3 comprises 10 residues. The CDR3 DNA sequence: TGTGCCAGCAGTGGGGGGACAGGTTTTTTC. It yields the protein CASSGGTGFF.

This chain joins TRBV2 and TRBJ2-3; D is possibly TRBD1 (5 bases). Deletions cut 6 bases from V and 4 bases from J, with 8 bases between. Germline CDR1 is SNHLY and CDR2 is FYNNEI. The CDR3 is 12 amino acids. The CDR3 nucleotides read TGTGCCAGCAGGATACAGGCAGATACGCAGTATTTT. As protein: CASRIQADTQYF.

The CDR3 spells CASSWGPVEAEQYF. For the CDR3, the DNA is TGTGCCAGCAGTTGGGGGCCGGTAGAGGCCGAGCAGTACTTC. The chain uses TRBV27 and TRBJ2-7, with a tentative D call TRBD1 (6 bases). Trimming shortened V by 4 bases and J by 6 bases, and 16 bases separated the two germline ends. The germline CDR1 and CDR2 sequences are MNHEY and SMNVEV (reference sequence). The CDR3 totals 14 residues.

This clone was counted a few times. The chain recombines TRBV12-3 or TRBV12-4 with TRBJ2-3, with D perhaps assigned TRBD1 or TRBD2 (5 bases each). The CDR3 contains 12 residues. Trimming left V 9 bases short and J 3 bases short, with 10 bases between. The CDR3 nucleotides read TGTGCCAGTGGGACCTCTACAGATACGCAGTATTTT. Protein product: CASGTSTDTQYF.